This T cell receptor beta chain was retrieved from a study of blood T cells in healthy people across ages (dated by TCRdb to the mid-2010s). The study in broad terms: Template switching captured roughly one uniquely barcoded TCR beta cDNA molecule per two T cells in model experiments. For two donors (one aged 18 to 29 and one aged 80 or older), the study analyzed two additional independent replicas of 1 million unique cDNA reads from the same blood draw. The study measured age-related changes in TCR beta repertoire diversity using deep sequencing normalized with unique cDNA molecular identifiers. To avoid experimental bias, donors of different ages were distributed randomly across sequencing lanes. Four age groups were formed from the donors: young (average approximately 16 years), middle-aged (just under 40), aged (approximately 60) and long-lived (82). Findings and caveats that apply to the study as a whole: Compared with the aged group, the long-lived group had more naive CD4+ T cells, fewer expanded clones and increased TCR diversity, suggesting age selection. The CMV infection status of donors was not known, potentially confounding age-related changes in expanded clonotypes. Observed TCR beta diversity per million T cells fell roughly linearly with age, and a significant reduction was already apparent by age roughly 40. Bulk unsorted PBMC profiling prevented conclusive comparison of naive and antigen-experienced compartments. Estimates of total diversity from one million sequenced T cells were regarded as lower bounds and underestimates. The percentage of naive T cells measured by flow cytometry correlated strongly with observed TCR beta diversity.

The roughly 39 donors, aged about 6 to 95 years, were systemically healthy Caucasian individuals from Russia. Approximately 10 milliliters of peripheral blood were collected from each donor into EDTA-treated Vacutainer tubes. PBMCs were isolated by Ficoll-Paque density-gradient centrifugation, with at least 7 million obtained per sample. Total RNA was extracted from PBMCs with Trizol reagent, with at least 6 micrograms obtained per sample. For every donor, flow cytometry on a PBMC aliquot measured the percentage of naive CD45RAhigh/CD27high T cells. To prepare the library, 5' RACE was applied. The sample was run on an Illumina HiSeq 2500. A second about 7 to 11 cycle PCR used a sample-barcoded 5' primer and a J-beta primer mix. Each TCR beta cDNA molecule received a unique molecular identifier from a template-switch 5' adaptor carrying 12 random nucleotides. Each sample yielded at least 3 million CDR3-containing paired-end reads. First-strand cDNA was synthesized from all RNA with the Mint cDNA synthesis kit, primed by a TRBC-specific oligonucleotide. All cDNA was treated with uracil-DNA glycosylase and then went through a first 18-cycle PCR with the universal primers M1SS and BC2_uni_R. The paper's processing steps were these. For normalization, 1 million high-quality reads were randomly selected from each sample, with every read carrying a distinct molecular identifier. Reads sharing molecular identifiers were discarded rather than binned into consensus sequences. MiTCR, run with a Q25 quality threshold and the strictest error-elimination algorithm, handled CDR3 identification, clonotype clustering and error correction. A nonparametric unseen species model using Euler transformation provided a lower-bound estimate of total TCR beta diversity. The raw public data were reprocessed by TCRdb itself: fastp quality trimming at Q25, MiXCR clonotype calling, in-frame beta chains only. Each CDR3 protein gets just one entry, which takes the most common genes and DNA from the rows behind it. TCRdb's processing, not the study's, gives the V and J calls here. This sample lists 1.5 million to 2 million distinct CDR3 sequences; about 30% were detected once. The top ten clonotypes cover approximately 7.7% of the sample.

Of note for this clonotype: No cognate antigen has been identified for it. Base quality data are lacking; no much larger clone is found one base away.

The CDR3 holds 15 amino acids from the cysteine to the phenylalanine. Only the CDR3 DNA stays, 45 bases, in frame from base 1. For CDR1 and CDR2, the germline V gene (reference sequence) lists SEHNR and FQNEAQ. Here V drops 1 base and J drops 5 bases, and the junction holds 3 bases not matched to any gene. This chain is built from TRBV7-9 and TRBJ2-3; 10 central bases correspond to TRBD2. The specimen was blood. This clonotype originated in a woman under 40 in good health. In nucleotides, the sequence is TGTGCCAGCAGCTTAGAAGCGGGGGGGCAAGATACGCAGTATTTT. It specifies CASSLEAGGQDTQYF.